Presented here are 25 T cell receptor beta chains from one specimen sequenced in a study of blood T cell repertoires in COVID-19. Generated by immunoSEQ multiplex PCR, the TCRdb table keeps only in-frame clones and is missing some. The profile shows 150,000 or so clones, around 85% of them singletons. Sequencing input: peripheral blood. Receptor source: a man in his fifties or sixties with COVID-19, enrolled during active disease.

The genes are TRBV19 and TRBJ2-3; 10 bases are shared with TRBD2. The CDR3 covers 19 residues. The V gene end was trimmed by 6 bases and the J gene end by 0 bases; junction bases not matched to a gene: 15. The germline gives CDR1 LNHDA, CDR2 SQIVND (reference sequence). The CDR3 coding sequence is TGTGCCAGTAGGCTACCCCACGGGACTAGCGTTACTAGCACAGATACGCAGTATTTT. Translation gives CASRLPHGTSVTSTDTQYF.

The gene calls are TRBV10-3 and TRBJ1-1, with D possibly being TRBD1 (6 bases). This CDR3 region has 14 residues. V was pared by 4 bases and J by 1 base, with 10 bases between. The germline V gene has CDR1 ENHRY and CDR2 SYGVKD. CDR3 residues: CAISAGGTNTEAFF. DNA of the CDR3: TGTGCCATCAGTGCGGGGGGCACGAACACTGAAGCTTTCTTT.

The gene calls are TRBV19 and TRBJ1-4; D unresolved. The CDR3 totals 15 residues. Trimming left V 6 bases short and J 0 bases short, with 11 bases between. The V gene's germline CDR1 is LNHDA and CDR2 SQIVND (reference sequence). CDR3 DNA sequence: TGTGCCAGTAGCGAGGGAGGTACAACTAATGAAAAACTGTTTTTT. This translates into CASSEGGTTNEKLFF.

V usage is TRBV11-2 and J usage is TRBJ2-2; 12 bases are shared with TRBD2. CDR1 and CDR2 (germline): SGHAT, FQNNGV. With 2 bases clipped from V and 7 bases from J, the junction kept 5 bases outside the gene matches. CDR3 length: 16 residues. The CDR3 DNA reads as TGTGCCAGCAGCTTACTAGCGGGGGGGTCCGGCGGGGAGCTGTTTTTT. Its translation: CASSLLAGGSGGELFF.

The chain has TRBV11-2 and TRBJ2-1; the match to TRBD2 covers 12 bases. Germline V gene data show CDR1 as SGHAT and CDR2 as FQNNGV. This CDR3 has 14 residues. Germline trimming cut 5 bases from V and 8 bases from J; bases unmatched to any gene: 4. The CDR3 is CASSVTSGSYEQFF. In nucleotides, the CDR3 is TGTGCCAGCAGCGTGACTAGCGGGAGCTATGAGCAGTTCTTC.

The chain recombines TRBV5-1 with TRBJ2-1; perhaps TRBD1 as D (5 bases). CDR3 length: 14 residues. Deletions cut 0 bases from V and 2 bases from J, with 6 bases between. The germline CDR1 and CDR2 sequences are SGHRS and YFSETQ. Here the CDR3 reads CASSLEDTYNEQFF. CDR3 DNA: TGCGCCAGCAGCTTGGAGGACACCTACAATGAGCAGTTCTTC.

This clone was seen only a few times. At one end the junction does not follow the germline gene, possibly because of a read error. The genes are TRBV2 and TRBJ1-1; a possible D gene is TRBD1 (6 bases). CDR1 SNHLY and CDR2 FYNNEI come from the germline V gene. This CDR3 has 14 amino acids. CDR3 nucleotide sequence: TGTGCCAGCAATGAACAGGGATTAAACACTGAAGCTTTCTTT. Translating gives CASNEQGLNTEAFF.

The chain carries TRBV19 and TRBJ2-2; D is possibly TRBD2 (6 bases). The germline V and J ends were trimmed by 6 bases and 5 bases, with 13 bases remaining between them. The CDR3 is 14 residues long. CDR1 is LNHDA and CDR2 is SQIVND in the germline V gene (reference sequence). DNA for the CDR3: TGTGCCAGTAGGACGGGAGTTACTACCGGGGAGCTGTTTTTT. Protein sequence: CASRTGVTTGELFF.

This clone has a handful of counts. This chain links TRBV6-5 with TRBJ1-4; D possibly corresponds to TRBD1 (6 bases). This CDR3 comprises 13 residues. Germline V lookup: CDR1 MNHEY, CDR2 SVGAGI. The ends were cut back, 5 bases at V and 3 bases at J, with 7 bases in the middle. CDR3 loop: CASSTGPNEKLFF. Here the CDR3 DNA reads TGTGCCAGCAGTACAGGGCCTAATGAAAAACTGTTTTTT.

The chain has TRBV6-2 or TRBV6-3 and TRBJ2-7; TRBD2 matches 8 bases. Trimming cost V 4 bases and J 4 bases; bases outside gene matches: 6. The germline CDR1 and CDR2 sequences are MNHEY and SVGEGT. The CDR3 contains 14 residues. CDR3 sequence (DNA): TGTGCCAGCAGTTCAGCGGGAGATGCGTACGAGCAGTACTTC. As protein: CASSSAGDAYEQYF.

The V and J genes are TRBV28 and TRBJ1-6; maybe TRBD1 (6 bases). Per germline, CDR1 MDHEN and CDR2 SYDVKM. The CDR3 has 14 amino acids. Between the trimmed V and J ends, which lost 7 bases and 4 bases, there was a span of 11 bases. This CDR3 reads CASTLDSYNSPLHF. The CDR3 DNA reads TGTGCCAGCACCTTGGACAGTTATAATTCACCCCTCCACTTT.

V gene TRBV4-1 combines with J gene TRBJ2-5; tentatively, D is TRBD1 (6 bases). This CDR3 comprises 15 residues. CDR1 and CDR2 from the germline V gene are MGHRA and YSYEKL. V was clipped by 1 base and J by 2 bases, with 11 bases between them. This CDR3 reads CASSQGGRWQETQYF. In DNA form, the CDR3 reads TGCGCCAGCAGCCAAGGGGGGCGGTGGCAAGAGACCCAGTACTTC.

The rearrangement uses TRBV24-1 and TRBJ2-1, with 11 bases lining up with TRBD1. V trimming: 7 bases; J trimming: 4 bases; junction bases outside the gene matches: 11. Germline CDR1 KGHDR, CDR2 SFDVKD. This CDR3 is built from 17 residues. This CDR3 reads CATSPASGTGGYNEQFF. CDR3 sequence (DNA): TGTGCCACCAGCCCCGCTTCCGGGACAGGGGGGTACAATGAGCAGTTCTTC.

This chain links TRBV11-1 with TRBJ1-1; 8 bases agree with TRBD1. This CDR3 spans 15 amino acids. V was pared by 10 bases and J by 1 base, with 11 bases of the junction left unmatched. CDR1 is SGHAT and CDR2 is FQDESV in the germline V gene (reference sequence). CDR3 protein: CATTRVGTGNTEAFF. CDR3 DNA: TGTGCCACCACGCGGGTTGGGACAGGGAACACTGAAGCTTTCTTT.

The CDR3 loop is CASSLASGSFNEQYF. CDR3 DNA sequence: TGTGCCAGCAGCTTAGCTAGCGGGAGTTTTAACGAGCAGTACTTC. The chain employs TRBV11-1 and TRBJ2-7; 9 positions match TRBD2. Germline CDR1 reads SGHAT; CDR2 reads FQDESV (reference sequence). The CDR3 is 15 amino acids. V lost 0 bases and J lost 5; bases outside the gene matches: 5.

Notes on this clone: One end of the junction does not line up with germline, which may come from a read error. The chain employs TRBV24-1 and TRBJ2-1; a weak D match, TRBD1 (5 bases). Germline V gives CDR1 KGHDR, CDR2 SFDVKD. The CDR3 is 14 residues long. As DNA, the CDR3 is TGTGCCACCCGTGAGGACACCTCAGTGAGTGAGCAGTTCTTC. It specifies CATREDTSVSEQFF.

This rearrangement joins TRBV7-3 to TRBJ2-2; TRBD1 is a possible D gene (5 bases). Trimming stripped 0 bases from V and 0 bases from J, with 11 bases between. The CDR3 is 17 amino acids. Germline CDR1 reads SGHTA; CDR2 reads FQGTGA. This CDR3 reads CASSLTPGHANTGELFF. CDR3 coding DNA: TGTGCCAGCAGCTTAACCCCCGGACATGCGAACACCGGGGAGCTGTTTTTT. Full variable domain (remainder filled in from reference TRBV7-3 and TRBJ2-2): GAGVSQTPSNKVTEKGKYVELRCDPISGHTALYWYRQSLGQGPEFLIYFQGTGAADDSGLPNDRFFAVRPEGSVSTLKIQRTERGDSAVYLCASSLTPGHANTGELFFGEGSRLTVL.

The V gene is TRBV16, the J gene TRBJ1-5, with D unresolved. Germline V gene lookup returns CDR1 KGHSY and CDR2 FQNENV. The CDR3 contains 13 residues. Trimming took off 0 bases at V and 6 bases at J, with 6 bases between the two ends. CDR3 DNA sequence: TGTGCCAGCAGCCAATCCTCCAGTCAGCCCCAGCATTTT. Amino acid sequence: CASSQSSSQPQHF.

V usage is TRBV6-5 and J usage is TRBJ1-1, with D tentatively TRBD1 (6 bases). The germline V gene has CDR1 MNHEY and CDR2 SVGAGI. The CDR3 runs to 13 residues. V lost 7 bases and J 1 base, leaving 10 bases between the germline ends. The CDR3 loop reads CASTGGRNTEAFF. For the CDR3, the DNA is TGTGCCAGCACGGGGGGGCGGAACACTGAAGCTTTCTTT.

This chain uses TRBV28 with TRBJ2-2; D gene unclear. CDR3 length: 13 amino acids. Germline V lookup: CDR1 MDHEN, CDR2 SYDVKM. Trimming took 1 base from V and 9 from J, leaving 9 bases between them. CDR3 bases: TGTGCCAGCAGTTTATTACAGTCCCGGGAGCTGTTTTTT. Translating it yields CASSLLQSRELFF.

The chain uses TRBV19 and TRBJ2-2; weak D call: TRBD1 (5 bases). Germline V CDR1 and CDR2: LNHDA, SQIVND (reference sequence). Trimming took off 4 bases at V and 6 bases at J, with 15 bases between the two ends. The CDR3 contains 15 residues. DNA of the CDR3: TGTGCCAGTAGTAAACCTAATAAAGGGGCCGGGGAGCTGTTTTTT. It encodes CASSKPNKGAGELFF.

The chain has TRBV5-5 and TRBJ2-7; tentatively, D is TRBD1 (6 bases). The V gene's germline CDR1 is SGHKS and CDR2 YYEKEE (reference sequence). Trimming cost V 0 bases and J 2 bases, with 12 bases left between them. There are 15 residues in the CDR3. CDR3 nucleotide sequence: TGTGCCAGCAGCTTGGCGTCAGGGGAAACCTACGAGCAGTACTTC. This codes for CASSLASGETYEQYF.

The CDR3 DNA is TGTGCCAGCAGCTCCCGGCGGATGAACACTGAAGCTTTCTTT. It is translated as CASSSRRMNTEAFF. V usage is TRBV6-2 or TRBV6-3 and J usage is TRBJ1-1, with unresolved D. Per germline, CDR1 MNHEY and CDR2 SVGEGT. This CDR3 has 14 residues. Trimming cost V 6 bases and J 0 bases, with 11 bases left between them.

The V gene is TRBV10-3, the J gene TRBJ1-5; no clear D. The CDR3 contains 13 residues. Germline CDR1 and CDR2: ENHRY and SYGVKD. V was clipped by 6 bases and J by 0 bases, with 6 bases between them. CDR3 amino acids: CAISPNSNQPQHF. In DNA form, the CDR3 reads TGTGCCATCAGCCCAAATAGCAATCAGCCCCAGCATTTT.

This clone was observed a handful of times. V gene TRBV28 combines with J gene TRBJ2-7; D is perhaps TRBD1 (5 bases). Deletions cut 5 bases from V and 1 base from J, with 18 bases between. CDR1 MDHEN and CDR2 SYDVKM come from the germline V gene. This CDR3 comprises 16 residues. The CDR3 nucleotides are TGTGCCAGCAGTCCAAGGACACTTCCCCGTTCCTACGAGCAGTACTTC. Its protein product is CASSPRTLPRSYEQYF.